Shown below are 17 T cell receptor beta chains from a single sample sequenced in a study of blood T cell repertoires in COVID-19. Clones were read by immunoSEQ multiplex PCR, and TCRdb kept only the in-frame ones, dropping some. The sample lists about 190,000 clones; approximately 80% were seen once. Sequenced material: peripheral blood. These receptors originate from a man aged 50-60 years who had recovered from COVID-19.

This chain joins TRBV5-6 and TRBJ2-6; a possible D gene is TRBD1 (6 bases). CDR1 is SGHDT, CDR2 YYEEEE, per germline. Trimming stripped 0 bases from V and 3 bases from J, with 10 bases between. CDR3 length: 16 residues. The CDR3 DNA reads TGTGCCAGCAGCTTGGCCGGCAGGGGTGGGGCCAACGTCCTGACTTTC. It specifies CASSLAGRGGANVLTF.

This chain joins TRBV28 and TRBJ1-1; perhaps TRBD1 as D (6 bases). Germline loops: CDR1 MDHEN, CDR2 SYDVKM. The CDR3 has 15 amino acids. V lost 5 bases and J lost 0, with 13 bases in between. This CDR3 reads CASSALRGMNTEAFF. In DNA, the CDR3 is TGTGCCAGCAGTGCCCTCAGGGGAATGAACACTGAAGCTTTCTTT. Filled out from reference TRBV28 and TRBJ1-1, the complete variable domain reads DVKVTQSSRYLVKRTGEKVFLECVQDMDHENMFWYRQDPGLGLRLIYFSYDVKMKEKGDIPEGYSVSREKKERFSLILESASTNQTSMYLCASSALRGMNTEAFFGQGTRLTVV.

V and J are TRBV27 and TRBJ1-1, with D possibly being TRBD1 (6 bases). Germline CDR1 reads MNHEY; CDR2 reads SMNVEV (reference sequence). Trimming cost V 4 bases and J 3 bases, with 9 bases left between them. The CDR3 runs to 13 residues. CDR3 DNA: TGTGCCAGCAGTTCCACAGGGTACACTGAAGCTTTCTTT. This encodes CASSSTGYTEAFF.

J is TRBJ1-2 and V is TRBV7-9; no clear D. Germline loops: CDR1 SEHNR, CDR2 FQNEAQ (reference sequence). Between the trimmed V and J ends, which lost 6 bases and 0 bases, there was a span of 14 bases. The CDR3 is 15 residues long. This chain's CDR3 is CASSFDPRANYGYTF. The CDR3 DNA follows: TGTGCCAGCAGTTTTGACCCCCGGGCTAACTATGGCTACACCTTC.

The genes are TRBV4-3 and TRBJ1-5; TRBD1 matches at 7 bases. From germline, CDR1 is LGHNA and CDR2 YSLEER. V lost 2 bases to trimming and J lost 4 bases; unmatched junction nucleotides: 2. This CDR3 is built from 14 residues. The CDR3 nucleotides are TGCGCCAGCAGCCAACGACAGGGAAATCAGCCCCAGCATTTT. Amino acid sequence: CASSQRQGNQPQHF.

Written as DNA, the CDR3 is TGTGCCAGCCGTAGCGGAACAACCTACGAGCAGTACTTC. This gives the protein CASRSGTTYEQYF. The rearrangement uses TRBV18 and TRBJ2-7; the D gene is possibly TRBD2 (6 bases). The CDR3 extends over 13 amino acids. Per the germline V gene, CDR1 is KGHSH and CDR2 is LQKENI. V was trimmed by 8 bases and J by 2 bases, leaving 13 bases between them.

The chain carries TRBV10-1 and TRBJ2-4, with 10 bases fitting TRBD2. J lost 1 base, V lost 0 bases, and 6 bases had no gene match. CDR3 size: 18 residues. In germline, CDR1 is WNHNN, CDR2 SYGVQD (reference sequence). The CDR3 here is CASSESSLAGDAKNIQYF. In DNA, the CDR3 is TGCGCCAGCAGTGAGTCAAGTCTAGCGGGAGATGCCAAAAACATTCAGTACTTC.

This chain uses TRBV9 with TRBJ1-1; maybe TRBD1 (6 bases). Germline V lookup: CDR1 SGDLS, CDR2 YYNGEE. Trimming took 0 bases from V and 6 from J, leaving 18 bases between them. CDR3 length: 16 residues. The CDR3 here is CASSVGPLNRVPEAFF. DNA of the CDR3: TGTGCCAGCAGCGTAGGTCCCCTCAACAGGGTCCCTGAAGCTTTCTTT.

The chain employs TRBV14 and TRBJ1-2; 7 bases fit TRBD1. Trimming removed 4 bases from V and 4 bases from J; junction bases left unmatched: 6. The CDR3 is 14 amino acids. Per germline, CDR1 SGHDN and CDR2 FVKESK. CDR3 residues: CASSRQGMVYGYTF. CDR3 DNA sequence: TGTGCCAGCAGCCGACAGGGTATGGTCTATGGCTACACCTTC.

The rearrangement links TRBV7-2 to TRBJ2-3, with unresolved D. CDR3 length: 12 amino acids. V was cut by 5 bases and J by 2 bases, with 5 bases left in between. Germline CDR1 and CDR2: SGHTA and FQGNSA. The CDR3: CASSPSTDTQYF. The CDR3 DNA is TGTGCCAGCAGCCCGTCCACAGATACGCAGTATTTT.

The chain carries TRBV28 and TRBJ2-5, with TRBD2 matching 13 bases. CDR3 size: 17 residues. The V segment lost 5 bases and the J segment 6 bases; nucleotides outside the gene matches: 12. CDR1 is MDHEN and CDR2 is SYDVKM in the germline V gene. The CDR3 spells CASSPLRTSGSLKTQYF. CDR3 coding DNA: TGTGCCAGCAGTCCACTCAGGACTAGCGGGAGTTTAAAGACCCAGTACTTC.

This chain uses TRBV19 with TRBJ1-6; D perhaps matches TRBD1 (5 bases). V was pared by 3 bases and J by 4 bases, with 13 bases between. This CDR3 spans 16 amino acids. In germline, CDR1 is LNHDA, CDR2 SQIVND (reference sequence). The CDR3 reads CASSIGTTVYNSPLHF. CDR3 in DNA: TGTGCCAGTAGTATTGGAACGACAGTTTATAATTCACCCCTCCACTTT.

The chain joins TRBV3-1 (or the pseudogene TRBV3-2) to TRBJ2-5; 13 bases agree with TRBD2. Germline V gene data show CDR1 as LGHDT and CDR2 as YNNKEL (reference sequence). Losses at the gene ends were 1 base for V and 5 bases for J; bases not matched to a gene: 4. The CDR3 covers 16 residues. The CDR3 is CASSQGGTSGTETQYF. Written as DNA, the CDR3 is TGTGCCAGCAGCCAAGGAGGGACTAGCGGGACGGAGACCCAGTACTTC.

This chain connects TRBV28 to TRBJ1-2, with no clear D. Germline V lookup: CDR1 MDHEN, CDR2 SYDVKM. This CDR3 is 11 amino acids long. Trimming took off 6 bases at V and 0 bases at J, with 2 bases between the two ends. This CDR3 is CASSSNYGYTF. The CDR3 DNA follows: TGTGCCAGCAGCTCTAACTATGGCTACACCTTC.

This clone was detected only once. The chain combines TRBV5-1 with TRBJ2-1; 13 bases align to TRBD2. CDR1 and CDR2 (germline): SGHRS, YFSETQ. Unmatched junction bases numbered 5, after V lost 4 bases and J lost 7 bases. This CDR3 has 15 residues. This chain's CDR3 is CASSIGLAGVNEQFF. In DNA form, the CDR3 reads TGCGCCAGCAGCATAGGACTAGCGGGAGTTAATGAGCAGTTCTTC.

This clone was seen a single time. This chain links TRBV7-2 with TRBJ2-1; 10 nucleotides match TRBD2. The CDR3 loop spans 16 amino acids. Germline CDR1 is SGHTA and CDR2 is FQGNSA. V shed 7 bases and J 4 bases; nucleotides not matched to a gene: 10. Written as DNA, the CDR3 is TGTGCCAGCACTCCTATAGGGACTAGCGCTTACAATGAGCAGTTCTTC. Translation gives CASTPIGTSAYNEQFF.

The rearrangement uses TRBV7-2 and TRBJ2-1, with 9 positions matching TRBD2. V shed 1 base, J shed 8 bases, and the junction held 12 bases outside the gene matches. The germline V gene has CDR1 SGHTA and CDR2 FQGNSA. This CDR3 contains 17 residues. The CDR3 DNA reads as TGTGCCAGCAGCTTAGGTCAAGCGGGAGGACGGTTCGATGAGCAGTTCTTC. Its translation: CASSLGQAGGRFDEQFF.